Sequencing of this T cell receptor beta chain was carried out in a study of CD8+CD57+ T cells in acquired aplastic anemia. Whole-study results and caveats: Total CD4+ and CD8+ pools in patients were more diverse than the CD8+CD57+ cells of those patients. Twenty-nine was the count of CD8+ CDR3 sequences that patients shared with controls.

TCR beta VDJ combinations and CDR3 sequences were profiled from genomic DNA. TCRdb processed the reads anew with MiXCR; each CDR3 protein has one entry. In the table there are around 15,000 distinct CDR3 sequences, over 35% of which are singletons. Previously, flow cytometry had revealed CD8+CD57+ cell expansion in the patients chosen for sequencing. Severe acquired aplastic anemia was present in every patient. No therapy was given to patients before blood sampling. This clonotype was seen repeatedly, ten times or more. As yet, its antigen is unknown. The CDR3 extends over 15 amino acids. Germline-derived CDR1 and CDR2 are SNHLY and FYNNEI. V lost 1 base, J lost 5 bases, and 14 bases lay in between.

Source material: CD8+CD57+ T cells sorted from PBMCs. Subset described: bead-enriched CD8+CD57+ effector memory T cells from SAA patients. The source is a human donor with aplastic anemia. The chain couples TRBV2 to TRBJ2-5; tentatively, D is TRBD1 (5 bases). This CDR3 is CASSEVQAGWETQYF. CDR3 DNA: TGTGCCAGCAGTGAAGTCCAGGCAGGGTGGGAGACCCAGTACTTC.